This is a list of T cell receptor beta chains from one sample in a study of blood T cell repertoires in COVID-19. Some clones are missing from TCRdb's copy, which holds only in-frame ones; the method was immunoSEQ multiplex PCR. Seen here are about 250,000 clones, 80% to 90% observed once, and the top ten hold 2.4%. Sequencing input: PBMCs or T cells enriched from blood (not recorded which). The receptors derive from a woman aged 18-29 years who had recovered from COVID-19. The CDR3 runs from the conserved cysteine through the conserved F or W. Fields, in order: clone size, D gene, J gene, V gene, CDR3 DNA, CDR3 protein. The D gene is left open where the match is weak. Clone size is given for some rows only: seen once, a few or many times, or a class if the clone is expanded.

>-|TRBD1|TRBJ2-7|TRBV5-6
TGTGCCAGCAGCTACGGGACAGGGATCTACGAGCAGTACTTC
CASSYGTGIYEQYF
>-|TRBD1|TRBJ1-2|TRBV19
TGTGCCAGTAGTACTAGGACAGGGGGCTACTATGGCTACACCTTC
CASSTRTGGYYGYTF
>-|TRBD2|TRBJ2-1|TRBV10-3
TGTGCCACGGGGGGGGTCAATGAGCAGTTCTTC
CATGGVNEQFF
>once|TRBD1|TRBJ2-7|TRBV6-5
TGTGCCATCCGGGACAGGGCCTACGAGCAGTACTTC
CAIRDRAYEQYF
>-|-|TRBJ2-5|TRBV19
TGTGCCAGTAGTGCGAGGTTGGAGACCCAGTACTTC
CASSARLETQYF
>few|-|TRBJ1-6|TRBV6-5
TGTGCCAGCAGCTCTTGGGCCACGGGGGATTCACCCCTCCACTTT
CASSSWATGDSPLHF
>-|TRBD1|TRBJ2-5|TRBV2
TGTGCCAGCACCCTGATACAGGGGGCTGGAGAGACCCAGTACTTC
CASTLIQGAGETQYF
>-|-|TRBJ2-2|TRBV24-1
TGTGCCACCAGTGATTTGCACGGGACCGGGGAGCTGTTTTTT
CATSDLHGTGELFF
>-|-|TRBJ1-1|TRBV6-5
TGTGCCAGCAGCATTACAGGATTAGTGAACACTGAAGCTTTCTTT
CASSITGLVNTEAFF
>-|-|TRBJ1-5|TRBV15
TGTGCCACCAGCAAGGACAACCTTAGCAATCAGCCCCAGCATTTT
CATSKDNLSNQPQHF
>-|-|TRBJ2-2|TRBV10-3
TGTGCCACCCGAGACAGTCTCACCGGGGAGCTGTTTTTT
CATRDSLTGELFF
>-|TRBD2|TRBJ2-1|TRBV27
TGTGCCAGCAGTGCGAACCCTCCGGGACTAGCGGGGGATGAGCAGTTCTTC
CASSANPPGLAGDEQFF
>-|TRBD1|TRBJ1-5|TRBV2
TGTGCCAGCACGGCAGGGGGGATAAATCAGCCCCAGCATTTT
CASTAGGINQPQHF
>-|TRBD1|TRBJ1-1|TRBV10-3
TGTGCCATCGCAGGACAGGGCAACATGAACACTGAAGCTTTCTTT
CAIAGQGNMNTEAFF
>-|-|TRBJ1-6|TRBV5-5
TGTGCCAGCAGCTTGCTTCCATCAGGTTACTCACCCCTCCACTTT
CASSLLPSGYSPLHF
>-|TRBD1|TRBJ2-1|TRBV5-1
TGCGCCAGCAGCCCTCGGGACAGGGTGGAGAATGAGCAGTTCTTC
CASSPRDRVENEQFF
>-|-|TRBJ2-7|TRBV7-2
TGTGCCAGCAGCACCCGAGGTGGCTCGCTCTACGAGCAGTACTTC
CASSTRGGSLYEQYF
>-|TRBD2|TRBJ2-7|TRBV5-4
TGTGCCAGCAGTCTTAGCGGGGGGACTCAATACGAGCAGTACTTC
CASSLSGGTQYEQYF
>-|TRBD1|TRBJ1-1|TRBV28
TGTGCCAGCAGTTTGACAGGGGGGAGGACTGAAGCTTTCTTT
CASSLTGGRTEAFF
>-|TRBD1|TRBJ2-2|TRBV7-9
TGTGCCAGCAGCTCGACAGGGACCACCGGGGAGCTGTTTTTT
CASSSTGTTGELFF
>once|-|TRBJ1-2|TRBV29-1
TGCAGCGTTGAAACGGAGGGGGGCTACACCTTC
CSVETEGGYTF
>-|-|TRBJ1-2|TRBV3-1/TRBV3-2
TGTGCCAGCAGCCAAGATCCGACATTTAACTATGGCTACACCTTC
CASSQDPTFNYGYTF
>-|-|TRBJ2-3|TRBV3-1/TRBV3-2
TGTGCCAGCAGCCAACGGGGTCCGGGCACAGATACGCAGTATTTT
CASSQRGPGTDTQYF
>-|-|TRBJ1-1|TRBV3-1/TRBV3-2
TGTGCCAGCACCCTTTCGACGGGGAACACTGAAGCTTTCTTT
CASTLSTGNTEAFF
>-|TRBD1|TRBJ2-7|TRBV5-1
TGCGCCAGCAGCCGAGGGACAGGGTCCCACGAGCAGTACTTC
CASSRGTGSHEQYF
>-|-|TRBJ1-2|TRBV2
TGTGCCAGCAGTGACGGACAGACTAACTATGGCTACACCTTC
CASSDGQTNYGYTF
>-|TRBD1|TRBJ2-7|TRBV2
TGTGCCAGCAGTGAAAAGGGGACAGGGACCTACGAGCAGTACTTC
CASSEKGTGTYEQYF
>once|TRBD1|TRBJ1-4|TRBV5-5
TGTGCCAGCAGCCGGGGACAGGGCGGAGGATTGGAAAAACTGTTTTTT
CASSRGQGGGLEKLFF
>-|-|TRBJ1-4|TRBV5-6
TGTGCCAGCTTTCGATGGGGAGGGCAACTGTTTTTT
CASFRWGGQLFF
>-|-|TRBJ1-2|TRBV21-1
TGTGCCAGCAGGGTCGTTTTATTTAGAGACAGGGCCAACTATGGCTACACCTTC
CASRVVLFRDRANYGYTF
>once|-|TRBJ1-2|TRBV30
TGTGCCTGGAGTGGAGACAGGTTTATCTCGAACTATGGCTACACCTTC
CAWSGDRFISNYGYTF
>-|-|TRBJ1-3|TRBV11-2
TGTGCCAGCAGCTTAGATCTTGAGAAGGGACAAACTGGAAACACCATATATTTT
CASSLDLEKGQTGNTIYF